This is a list of T cell receptor beta chains from one sample in a study. TCRdb re-derived calls from the 5' RACE reads in MiXCR, one entry per CDR3 protein. The sample shows roughly 5,300 distinct CDR3 sequences, 36% of them seen only once. The material sequenced was memory CD4+ T cells sorted from blood. The receptors stem from a female donor with breast cancer. CDR3s include the opening cysteine and the closing phenylalanine or tryptophan. D genes are given only for firm matches. The size of a clone is reported for some rows only, either as once, few or many, or as a class for expanded clones.

TRBJ2-1	.	TRBV4-2	TRBD1	TGTGCCAGCAGCCGCACTACCGGGACAGGGGCCCACAATGAGCAGTTCTTC	CASSRTTGTGAHNEQFF
TRBJ2-1	many	TRBV6-5	TRBD2	TGTGCCAGCAGTCTTAGCGGGAGCTCCTACAATGAGCAGTTCTTC	CASSLSGSSYNEQFF
TRBJ2-2	many	TRBV3-1	.	TGTGCCAGCAGCCAGGGGTCCGGCGGGGAGCTGTTTTTT	CASSQGSGGELFF
TRBJ1-1	medium-sized	TRBV5-6	.	TGTGCCAGCAGCTTGCGGTCCCAACAGGCTGAAGCTTTCTTT	CASSLRSQQAEAFF
TRBJ2-7	many	TRBV28	.	TGTGCCAGCACCCTGGGGGTGGAGAGCTCCTACGAGCAGTACTTC	CASTLGVESSYEQYF
TRBJ2-7	medium-sized	TRBV20-1	TRBD2	TGCAGTGCTTCACTTTCCAGCGGGAATGGTCGGCAGTACTTC	CSASLSSGNGRQYF
TRBJ2-1	many	TRBV6-5	.	TGTGCCAGCAGCCAGCGACCTAATGAGCAGTTCTTC	CASSQRPNEQFF
TRBJ1-1	.	TRBV11-2	TRBD1	TGCGCCAGCAGCTTGGGGTCAGGGGGAGTGACTGAAGTTTTCTTT	CASSLGSGGVTEVFF
TRBJ1-1	.	TRBV20-1	.	TGCAGTGTTAGAAAAGGTTCACAGGGTTTGAACACTGAAGCTTTCTTT	CSVRKGSQGLNTEAFF
TRBJ2-5	hyperexpanded	TRBV11-2	.	TGTGCCAGCAGCTTACAACCGGGAACCCAAGGGGAGACCCAGTACTTC	CASSLQPGTQGETQYF
TRBJ1-1	.	TRBV19	.	TGTGCCAGTAGTATTTCAGGGCCTGAAGCTTTCTTT	CASSISGPEAFF
TRBJ1-5	.	TRBV18	TRBD1	TGTGCCAGCTCACCTGGACAGGCGGATCAGCCCCAGCATTTT	CASSPGQADQPQHF
TRBJ2-1	medium-sized	TRBV6-6	TRBD2	TGTGCCAGCAGTTACTCTAGCGGGAGTCCGAATGAGCAGTTCTTC	CASSYSSGSPNEQFF
TRBJ2-7	medium-sized	TRBV24-1	TRBD1	TGTGCCACCAGTGCCTCTCGGGACAGCTACGAGCAGTACTTC	CATSASRDSYEQYF
TRBJ2-2	many	TRBV12-3/TRBV12-4	.	TGTGCCAGCAGTTTAGGCGGGACGGGCGGGGAGCTGTTTTTT	CASSLGGTGGELFF
TRBJ1-1	once	TRBV5-1	TRBD1	TGCGCCAGCAGCCCAGACAGGGGGTCCGGCGGAGAAGCTTTCTTT	CASSPDRGSGGEAFF
TRBJ2-1	medium-sized	TRBV7-8	.	TGTGCCAGCAGCTTCGGGCGGAGTCCGGGCAATGAGCAGTTCTTC	CASSFGRSPGNEQFF
TRBJ1-5	.	TRBV24-1	TRBD1	TGTGCCACCAGTGGGGGACAGGTAAATCAGCCCCAGCATTTT	CATSGGQVNQPQHF
TRBJ1-1	.	TRBV19	.	TGTGCCAGTAGTACTGGGGGCAGAAACACTGAAGCTTTCTTT	CASSTGGRNTEAFF
TRBJ2-1	once	TRBV5-1	TRBD1	TGCGCCAGCAGCGCCCAGGGGGTTAAGCAGTTCTTC	CASSAQGVKQFF
TRBJ2-1	few	TRBV4-2	.	TGTGCCAGCAGCCAGGCTAGCGCGAAGGATGAGCAGTTCTTC	CASSQASAKDEQFF
TRBJ2-5	many	TRBV5-1	TRBD2	TGCGCCAGCAGGGGCGGACTAGCGGGAGTAGAGACCCAGTACTTC	CASRGGLAGVETQYF
TRBJ2-3	medium-sized	TRBV5-1	.	TGCGCCAGCAGCTTGGACCCGGGATCGGCTAGCACAGATACGCAGTATTTT	CASSLDPGSASTDTQYF
TRBJ2-2	few	TRBV11-3	.	TGTGCCAGCAGCGCCTACAGGGAGACCGGGGAGCTGTTTTTT	CASSAYRETGELFF
TRBJ1-5	few	TRBV20-1	TRBD1	TGCAGTGCCCAGGTCGGACAGGGAACCAGCAATCAGCCCCAGCATTTT	CSAQVGQGTSNQPQHF
TRBJ1-2	.	TRBV12-3/TRBV12-4	.	TGTGCCAGCAGTCTCTCAGGGAGAGCTAAATATGGCTACACCTTC	CASSLSGRAKYGYTF
TRBJ1-1	medium-sized	TRBV12-3/TRBV12-4	.	TGTGCCAGCAGTCTCGCAGGGGTTAGTGAAGCTTTCTTT	CASSLAGVSEAFF
TRBJ1-2	medium-sized	TRBV7-2	.	TGTGCCAGCAGCGAACGGACAGCCGGCTACACCTTC	CASSERTAGYTF
TRBJ1-5	.	TRBV7-2	TRBD1	TGTGCCAGCAGCTCGGGGACAGTTAGCAATCAGCCCCAGCATTTT	CASSSGTVSNQPQHF
TRBJ1-5	medium-sized	TRBV12-3/TRBV12-4	.	TGTGCCAGCAGTTTCTCCCCTGGCGAGGGCAATCAGCCCCAGCATTTT	CASSFSPGEGNQPQHF
TRBJ1-1	.	TRBV20-1	.	TGCAGTGCTAGAGCGGACAGTGAAGCTTTCTTT	CSARADSEAFF
TRBJ1-3	few	TRBV5-8	.	TGTGCCAGCAGCTTTGGCGGAACTAACTCTGGAAACGCCATATATTTT	CASSFGGTNSGNAIYF
TRBJ2-3	medium-sized	TRBV3-1	.	TGTGCCAGCAGCCCCCGCGGTAGCGGCTACACAGATACGCAGTATTTT	CASSPRGSGYTDTQYF
TRBJ2-1	.	TRBV20-1	TRBD2	TGCAGTGCTAGACCTCGCGGGGGTCTTGAGCAGTTCTTC	CSARPRGGLEQFF
TRBJ1-1	.	TRBV4-1	.	TGCGCCAGCAGCCAAGTAAGCCTCGAAAGGGATGAAGCTTTCTTT	CASSQVSLERDEAFF
TRBJ2-1	medium-sized	TRBV5-1	TRBD2	TGCGCCAGCAGCGGGACTAACTCCAATGAGCAGTTCTTC	CASSGTNSNEQFF
TRBJ1-1	.	TRBV3-1	.	TGTGCCAGCAGCACAGGACACTTGAACACTGAAGCTTTCTTT	CASSTGHLNTEAFF
TRBJ2-7	many	TRBV18	.	TGTGCCAGCTCACCACCAATTAGCGGAACCTACGAGCAGTACTTC	CASSPPISGTYEQYF
TRBJ1-5	medium-sized	TRBV20-1	TRBD1	TGCAGTGCTTTAGACAGGGGGCGCAGCAATCAGCCCCAGCATTTT	CSALDRGRSNQPQHF
TRBJ2-7	medium-sized	TRBV10-3	.	TGTGCCATCAGTGAGTCGGACAGAACCTACGAGCAGTACTTC	CAISESDRTYEQYF
TRBJ1-6	medium-sized	TRBV27	.	TGTGCCAGCAGTTCTTACGCCTCCTATAATTCACCCCTCCACTTT	CASSSYASYNSPLHF
TRBJ2-7	.	TRBV20-1	.	TGCAGTGCTGGGGTCGGGGCAGGGTCTGCGCACGAGCAGTACTTC	CSAGVGAGSAHEQYF
TRBJ2-7	medium-sized	TRBV28	.	TGTGCCAGCAGTGCGTACTTTTACCAGTACTTC	CASSAYFYQYF
TRBJ1-5	medium-sized	TRBV12-3/TRBV12-4	.	TGTGCCAGCAGTTTATCGTCTACTATAAATCAGCCCCAGCATTTT	CASSLSSTINQPQHF
TRBJ2-3	medium-sized	TRBV10-3	TRBD2	TGTGCCATCAGTGCCTCTAGCGGGAGTGCAGATACGCAGTATTTT	CAISASSGSADTQYF
TRBJ1-1	medium-sized	TRBV5-1	TRBD1	TGCGCCAGCAGCCCTGGCACAGGGGGCAAGACTATGAACACTGAAGCTTTCTTT	CASSPGTGGKTMNTEAFF
TRBJ2-3	medium-sized	TRBV11-2	.	TGTGCCAGCAGCTTAATCGGCCACGGGGATACGCAGTATTTT	CASSLIGHGDTQYF
TRBJ1-2	medium-sized	TRBV6-6	TRBD1	TGTGCCAGCAGTGGGGACAGATTAAACTATGGCTACACCTTC	CASSGDRLNYGYTF
TRBJ2-2	few	TRBV4-2	.	TGTGCCAGCAGCCAACTCAATCGGGAGCTGTTTTTT	CASSQLNRELFF
TRBJ1-1	many	TRBV20-1	.	TGCAGTGCTAGAGAAGGCACGAGCAGTTCGGGAGCTTTCTTT	CSAREGTSSSGAFF
TRBJ2-5	.	TRBV5-4	.	TGTGCTAGCAGCGTCCCACAGGGACGTGTGGAGACCCAGTACTTC	CASSVPQGRVETQYF
TRBJ2-1	.	TRBV7-3	.	TGTGCCAGCAGCCTCGCAAATGACGGAAGTGAGCGGTTCTTC	CASSLANDGSERFF
TRBJ2-7	large	TRBV5-1	.	TGCGCCAGCAGCTTGGCCCTATCGGAGCAGTACTTC	CASSLALSEQYF
TRBJ1-2	few	TRBV5-1	.	TGCGCCAGCAGCTTGGACAGAAGCTATGGCTACACCTTC	CASSLDRSYGYTF
TRBJ2-1	many	TRBV7-2	TRBD1	TGTGCCAGCAGCTCTTACAGGGGTGAGCAGTTCTTC	CASSSYRGEQFF